Listed below are T cell receptor beta chains from one sample, sequenced in a study of cytomegalovirus exposure and HLA in healthy donors. Profiled with immunoSEQ multiplex PCR; TCRdb holds only in-frame clones, not every one. The table has about 160,000 clones, 85% to 90% seen once. The sample was PBMCs. All receptors come from a man younger than 35 in good health and CMV-seronegative. CDR3s include the opening cysteine and the closing phenylalanine or tryptophan. A D gene is named only where the DNA matches it firmly. Size is omitted from some rows. Given values are once, few, many or a class for expanded clones.

cdr3_nt | cdr3_aa | d_call | j_call | clone_size | v_call
TGTGCCAGCAGCTTTGGAGAATCAGGGGCCTATGGCTACACCTTC | CASSFGESGAYGYTF | NA | TRBJ1-2 | NA | TRBV5-6
TGTGCCAGCAGCCGGATCGCGACAGGGGGACGTACGGAGCAGTACTTC | CASSRIATGGRTEQYF | TRBD1 | TRBJ2-7 | NA | TRBV16
TGTGCCACCTCTAGGGAAGGGAGGACTGAAGCTTTCTTT | CATSREGRTEAFF | NA | TRBJ1-1 | NA | TRBV19
TGTGCCATCATGGGGACAGGGCAAAACACTGAAGCTTTCTTT | CAIMGTGQNTEAFF | TRBD1 | TRBJ1-1 | NA | TRBV10-3
TGTGCCAGCAGTTCAGCGACAGATCCAGTTGATCAGCCCCAGCATTTT | CASSSATDPVDQPQHF | NA | TRBJ1-5 | NA | TRBV27
TGTGCCAGCAATACTTGGACAACTGAAGCTTTCTTT | CASNTWTTEAFF | NA | TRBJ1-1 | NA | TRBV28
TGTGCCAGCTCACCCCGGACAGGGACCTACAATGAGCAGTTCTTC | CASSPRTGTYNEQFF | TRBD1 | TRBJ2-1 | NA | TRBV18
TGCAGCGTTGACACCCGATGGACAGGGGGCCACTATGGCTACACCTTC | CSVDTRWTGGHYGYTF | TRBD1 | TRBJ1-2 | NA | TRBV29-1
TGTGCCAGCAGCCGCCTGGGACAGTGGCGAAACACCATATATTTT | CASSRLGQWRNTIYF | TRBD1 | TRBJ1-3 | NA | TRBV6-5
TGCGCCAGCAGCGTCACTAGCGGGAGGGTCTGGGAGCAGTACTTC | CASSVTSGRVWEQYF | TRBD2 | TRBJ2-7 | once | TRBV5-1
TGTGCCAGCACGGAGCGGGACTTATACACCGGGGAGCTGTTTTTT | CASTERDLYTGELFF | TRBD2 | TRBJ2-2 | NA | TRBV25-1
TGTGCCAGCTCACCACCGGGGGCGTGGGTGAACACTGAAGCTTTCTTT | CASSPPGAWVNTEAFF | NA | TRBJ1-1 | NA | TRBV18
TGTGCCAGCAGCTTTAGCGGGGGAAGGGGGAATGAGCAGTTCTTC | CASSFSGGRGNEQFF | TRBD2 | TRBJ2-1 | once | TRBV11-3
TGTGCCAGCTCACCCACGGGACAGGCGGAATATGGCTACACCTTC | CASSPTGQAEYGYTF | TRBD1 | TRBJ1-2 | NA | TRBV18
TGCGCCAGCAGCCCCGTGACAGGGGTCGATCAGCCCCAGCATTTT | CASSPVTGVDQPQHF | TRBD1 | TRBJ1-5 | NA | TRBV4-1
TGCGCCAGCAGCTCCCTAGCGGGGGGAGGGGGAGATACGCAGTATTTT | CASSSLAGGGGDTQYF | TRBD2 | TRBJ2-3 | NA | TRBV5-1
TGTGCCAGTAGTATCGGTCTCGGGGAGCTGTTTTTT | CASSIGLGELFF | NA | TRBJ2-2 | once | TRBV19
TGTGCCAGCAGTTTCCGTAACACAGATACGCAGTATTTT | CASSFRNTDTQYF | NA | TRBJ2-3 | NA | TRBV27
TGTGCCAGCATCTGGGGAGGAGCTAATGAAAAACTGTTTTTT | CASIWGGANEKLFF | NA | TRBJ1-4 | NA | TRBV28
TGTGCCAGCAGCTTTAGACAGGGCGGCTATGGCTACACCTTC | CASSFRQGGYGYTF | TRBD1 | TRBJ1-2 | NA | TRBV7-9
TGCGCCAGCAGCCAAGATCTTACAAATCAGCCCCAGCATTTT | CASSQDLTNQPQHF | NA | TRBJ1-5 | NA | TRBV4-1
TGTGCCAGCAGCAGGACAGGGGTTAGCAATCAGCCCCAGCATTTT | CASSRTGVSNQPQHF | TRBD1 | TRBJ1-5 | NA | TRBV6-6
TGTGCCAGCAGTTTAACGGGGTACTCTGGAAACACCATATATTTT | CASSLTGYSGNTIYF | NA | TRBJ1-3 | NA | TRBV27
TGTGCCAGTAGTGCAGGGACAGGCCCAACCTACGAGCAGTACTTC | CASSAGTGPTYEQYF | TRBD1 | TRBJ2-7 | NA | TRBV19
TGTGCCAGCAGTTCCGGGACAGGGATCAACTATGGCTACACCTTC | CASSSGTGINYGYTF | TRBD1 | TRBJ1-2 | NA | TRBV28
TGCGCCAGCAGCCAAGTTGAGTTGGACAGGGACCACACTGAAGCTTTCTTT | CASSQVELDRDHTEAFF | TRBD1 | TRBJ1-1 | NA | TRBV4-1
TGTGCCAGCAGCAAATCGGGCGGGACAGGGGGCACCTACGAGCAGTACTTC | CASSKSGGTGGTYEQYF | NA | TRBJ2-7 | NA | TRBV21-1
TGTGCCAGCAGCTTACAGCGGGATTCCAATGAGCAGTTCTTC | CASSLQRDSNEQFF | TRBD2 | TRBJ2-1 | NA | TRBV13
TGTGCCAGCAGCGATAAAGCGACAGATACGCAGTATTTT | CASSDKATDTQYF | NA | TRBJ2-3 | NA | TRBV28
TGTGCCAGCGGCAGGGGGCCCACCTACGAGCAGTACTTC | CASGRGPTYEQYF | TRBD1 | TRBJ2-7 | NA | TRBV28
TGTGCCAGCTCACCACAGGGACAGCTAATTAACTATGGCTACACCTTC | CASSPQGQLINYGYTF | TRBD1 | TRBJ1-2 | NA | TRBV18
TGTGCCAGCAGTCCGGACAGTAACTCGCCCCAGCATTTT | CASSPDSNSPQHF | NA | TRBJ1-5 | NA | TRBV6-5
TGTGCCAGCTCACCCGACAGGGGGGGAAATGGCTACACCTTC | CASSPDRGGNGYTF | TRBD1 | TRBJ1-2 | once | TRBV18
TGTGCCTGGTTACGAGAGCGGGGGGCCAGCTATGGCTACACCTTC | CAWLRERGASYGYTF | NA | TRBJ1-2 | NA | TRBV30
TGTGCCAGCAGTGAAATGACAGAGAATGAAAAACTGTTTTTT | CASSEMTENEKLFF | NA | TRBJ1-4 | NA | TRBV2
TGTGCCAGCAGTCTGATGGCGGGCCCCTCTAACTATGGCTACACCTTC | CASSLMAGPSNYGYTF | NA | TRBJ1-2 | NA | TRBV27
TGTGCCAGCAGCTTGGGACAGGGGGCTGGGAACACTGAAGCTTTCTTT | CASSLGQGAGNTEAFF | TRBD1 | TRBJ1-1 | few | TRBV5-8
TGTGCCAGCAGCCCCTTTCTTCAGGGTATCGCACACGGCTACACCTTC | CASSPFLQGIAHGYTF | NA | TRBJ1-2 | NA | TRBV5-5
TGTGCCTCTAATACAGGGAGTTTTAACATGAACACTGAAGCTTTCTTT | CASNTGSFNMNTEAFF | NA | TRBJ1-1 | NA | TRBV2
TGTGCCAGCAATATAGAGTCTGGGGCCAACGTCCTGACTTTC | CASNIESGANVLTF | NA | TRBJ2-6 | NA | TRBV6-5
TGTGCCAGTAGTAGGGGACAGGGGGTCGACGAGCAGTACTTC | CASSRGQGVDEQYF | TRBD1 | TRBJ2-7 | NA | TRBV19
TGTGCCAGCATCCGGGACAACTCCGGGGAAACCCAGTACTTC | CASIRDNSGETQYF | NA | TRBJ2-5 | NA | TRBV25-1
TGTGCCAGCTCTCCAAACCGACAGGGCGTGGGGGCTGAGGGCTACACCTTC | CASSPNRQGVGAEGYTF | TRBD1 | TRBJ1-2 | NA | TRBV18
TGTGCCAGCTATGAACGAATGCAGGGCTATGGCTACACCTTC | CASYERMQGYGYTF | NA | TRBJ1-2 | NA | TRBV6-6
TGTGCCAGCAGCGCTGGGGTGGAGGGTACTGAAGCTTTCTTT | CASSAGVEGTEAFF | NA | TRBJ1-1 | NA | TRBV9
TGCGCCAGCAGCTCCCGGGACACCCACACAGATACGCAGTATTTT | CASSSRDTHTDTQYF | NA | TRBJ2-3 | NA | TRBV4-1
TGTGCCAGCAGCTTAAGCGCTCTCACAGATACGCAGTATTTT | CASSLSALTDTQYF | NA | TRBJ2-3 | few | TRBV11-3